This TCR beta chain derives from a study of regulatory T cells in long-lasting Graves disease. The sample's time point: newly diagnosed GD, antithyroid drugs for less than 3 months. With RNA extracted from PBMCs as input, the TCR library was made. HTBI primers from iRepertoire and Arm-PCR of CDR3 regions yielded the TCR beta libraries. Original processing methods: Gene usage covered 62 TRBV and around 15 TRBJ segments. TCRdb ran MiXCR on the multiplex PCR reads and lists one entry per CDR3 protein. In this record, the V and J calls reflect TCRdb's handling and not the investigators' own analysis. The table has 510,000 or so distinct CDR3 sequences, approximately 12% seen once. The CDR3 loop spans 13 amino acids. V dropped 3 bases and J dropped 2 bases, with 6 bases sitting between them. From germline, CDR1 is SGHDN and CDR2 FVKESK. The table lists this clonotype with many counts. A further study also used this sample, focusing on T cells in Graves' hyperthyroidism and ophthalmopathy.

This chain connects TRBV14 to TRBJ2-3, with unresolved D. The starting material was peripheral blood mononuclear cells (PBMCs), obtained at new diagnosis, from a patient treated with antithyroid drugs. The TCR was taken from a woman younger than 45 with Graves disease. The CDR3 coding sequence is TGTGCCAGCAGCCAGCGATACACAGATACGCAGTATTTT. As protein: CASSQRYTDTQYF.